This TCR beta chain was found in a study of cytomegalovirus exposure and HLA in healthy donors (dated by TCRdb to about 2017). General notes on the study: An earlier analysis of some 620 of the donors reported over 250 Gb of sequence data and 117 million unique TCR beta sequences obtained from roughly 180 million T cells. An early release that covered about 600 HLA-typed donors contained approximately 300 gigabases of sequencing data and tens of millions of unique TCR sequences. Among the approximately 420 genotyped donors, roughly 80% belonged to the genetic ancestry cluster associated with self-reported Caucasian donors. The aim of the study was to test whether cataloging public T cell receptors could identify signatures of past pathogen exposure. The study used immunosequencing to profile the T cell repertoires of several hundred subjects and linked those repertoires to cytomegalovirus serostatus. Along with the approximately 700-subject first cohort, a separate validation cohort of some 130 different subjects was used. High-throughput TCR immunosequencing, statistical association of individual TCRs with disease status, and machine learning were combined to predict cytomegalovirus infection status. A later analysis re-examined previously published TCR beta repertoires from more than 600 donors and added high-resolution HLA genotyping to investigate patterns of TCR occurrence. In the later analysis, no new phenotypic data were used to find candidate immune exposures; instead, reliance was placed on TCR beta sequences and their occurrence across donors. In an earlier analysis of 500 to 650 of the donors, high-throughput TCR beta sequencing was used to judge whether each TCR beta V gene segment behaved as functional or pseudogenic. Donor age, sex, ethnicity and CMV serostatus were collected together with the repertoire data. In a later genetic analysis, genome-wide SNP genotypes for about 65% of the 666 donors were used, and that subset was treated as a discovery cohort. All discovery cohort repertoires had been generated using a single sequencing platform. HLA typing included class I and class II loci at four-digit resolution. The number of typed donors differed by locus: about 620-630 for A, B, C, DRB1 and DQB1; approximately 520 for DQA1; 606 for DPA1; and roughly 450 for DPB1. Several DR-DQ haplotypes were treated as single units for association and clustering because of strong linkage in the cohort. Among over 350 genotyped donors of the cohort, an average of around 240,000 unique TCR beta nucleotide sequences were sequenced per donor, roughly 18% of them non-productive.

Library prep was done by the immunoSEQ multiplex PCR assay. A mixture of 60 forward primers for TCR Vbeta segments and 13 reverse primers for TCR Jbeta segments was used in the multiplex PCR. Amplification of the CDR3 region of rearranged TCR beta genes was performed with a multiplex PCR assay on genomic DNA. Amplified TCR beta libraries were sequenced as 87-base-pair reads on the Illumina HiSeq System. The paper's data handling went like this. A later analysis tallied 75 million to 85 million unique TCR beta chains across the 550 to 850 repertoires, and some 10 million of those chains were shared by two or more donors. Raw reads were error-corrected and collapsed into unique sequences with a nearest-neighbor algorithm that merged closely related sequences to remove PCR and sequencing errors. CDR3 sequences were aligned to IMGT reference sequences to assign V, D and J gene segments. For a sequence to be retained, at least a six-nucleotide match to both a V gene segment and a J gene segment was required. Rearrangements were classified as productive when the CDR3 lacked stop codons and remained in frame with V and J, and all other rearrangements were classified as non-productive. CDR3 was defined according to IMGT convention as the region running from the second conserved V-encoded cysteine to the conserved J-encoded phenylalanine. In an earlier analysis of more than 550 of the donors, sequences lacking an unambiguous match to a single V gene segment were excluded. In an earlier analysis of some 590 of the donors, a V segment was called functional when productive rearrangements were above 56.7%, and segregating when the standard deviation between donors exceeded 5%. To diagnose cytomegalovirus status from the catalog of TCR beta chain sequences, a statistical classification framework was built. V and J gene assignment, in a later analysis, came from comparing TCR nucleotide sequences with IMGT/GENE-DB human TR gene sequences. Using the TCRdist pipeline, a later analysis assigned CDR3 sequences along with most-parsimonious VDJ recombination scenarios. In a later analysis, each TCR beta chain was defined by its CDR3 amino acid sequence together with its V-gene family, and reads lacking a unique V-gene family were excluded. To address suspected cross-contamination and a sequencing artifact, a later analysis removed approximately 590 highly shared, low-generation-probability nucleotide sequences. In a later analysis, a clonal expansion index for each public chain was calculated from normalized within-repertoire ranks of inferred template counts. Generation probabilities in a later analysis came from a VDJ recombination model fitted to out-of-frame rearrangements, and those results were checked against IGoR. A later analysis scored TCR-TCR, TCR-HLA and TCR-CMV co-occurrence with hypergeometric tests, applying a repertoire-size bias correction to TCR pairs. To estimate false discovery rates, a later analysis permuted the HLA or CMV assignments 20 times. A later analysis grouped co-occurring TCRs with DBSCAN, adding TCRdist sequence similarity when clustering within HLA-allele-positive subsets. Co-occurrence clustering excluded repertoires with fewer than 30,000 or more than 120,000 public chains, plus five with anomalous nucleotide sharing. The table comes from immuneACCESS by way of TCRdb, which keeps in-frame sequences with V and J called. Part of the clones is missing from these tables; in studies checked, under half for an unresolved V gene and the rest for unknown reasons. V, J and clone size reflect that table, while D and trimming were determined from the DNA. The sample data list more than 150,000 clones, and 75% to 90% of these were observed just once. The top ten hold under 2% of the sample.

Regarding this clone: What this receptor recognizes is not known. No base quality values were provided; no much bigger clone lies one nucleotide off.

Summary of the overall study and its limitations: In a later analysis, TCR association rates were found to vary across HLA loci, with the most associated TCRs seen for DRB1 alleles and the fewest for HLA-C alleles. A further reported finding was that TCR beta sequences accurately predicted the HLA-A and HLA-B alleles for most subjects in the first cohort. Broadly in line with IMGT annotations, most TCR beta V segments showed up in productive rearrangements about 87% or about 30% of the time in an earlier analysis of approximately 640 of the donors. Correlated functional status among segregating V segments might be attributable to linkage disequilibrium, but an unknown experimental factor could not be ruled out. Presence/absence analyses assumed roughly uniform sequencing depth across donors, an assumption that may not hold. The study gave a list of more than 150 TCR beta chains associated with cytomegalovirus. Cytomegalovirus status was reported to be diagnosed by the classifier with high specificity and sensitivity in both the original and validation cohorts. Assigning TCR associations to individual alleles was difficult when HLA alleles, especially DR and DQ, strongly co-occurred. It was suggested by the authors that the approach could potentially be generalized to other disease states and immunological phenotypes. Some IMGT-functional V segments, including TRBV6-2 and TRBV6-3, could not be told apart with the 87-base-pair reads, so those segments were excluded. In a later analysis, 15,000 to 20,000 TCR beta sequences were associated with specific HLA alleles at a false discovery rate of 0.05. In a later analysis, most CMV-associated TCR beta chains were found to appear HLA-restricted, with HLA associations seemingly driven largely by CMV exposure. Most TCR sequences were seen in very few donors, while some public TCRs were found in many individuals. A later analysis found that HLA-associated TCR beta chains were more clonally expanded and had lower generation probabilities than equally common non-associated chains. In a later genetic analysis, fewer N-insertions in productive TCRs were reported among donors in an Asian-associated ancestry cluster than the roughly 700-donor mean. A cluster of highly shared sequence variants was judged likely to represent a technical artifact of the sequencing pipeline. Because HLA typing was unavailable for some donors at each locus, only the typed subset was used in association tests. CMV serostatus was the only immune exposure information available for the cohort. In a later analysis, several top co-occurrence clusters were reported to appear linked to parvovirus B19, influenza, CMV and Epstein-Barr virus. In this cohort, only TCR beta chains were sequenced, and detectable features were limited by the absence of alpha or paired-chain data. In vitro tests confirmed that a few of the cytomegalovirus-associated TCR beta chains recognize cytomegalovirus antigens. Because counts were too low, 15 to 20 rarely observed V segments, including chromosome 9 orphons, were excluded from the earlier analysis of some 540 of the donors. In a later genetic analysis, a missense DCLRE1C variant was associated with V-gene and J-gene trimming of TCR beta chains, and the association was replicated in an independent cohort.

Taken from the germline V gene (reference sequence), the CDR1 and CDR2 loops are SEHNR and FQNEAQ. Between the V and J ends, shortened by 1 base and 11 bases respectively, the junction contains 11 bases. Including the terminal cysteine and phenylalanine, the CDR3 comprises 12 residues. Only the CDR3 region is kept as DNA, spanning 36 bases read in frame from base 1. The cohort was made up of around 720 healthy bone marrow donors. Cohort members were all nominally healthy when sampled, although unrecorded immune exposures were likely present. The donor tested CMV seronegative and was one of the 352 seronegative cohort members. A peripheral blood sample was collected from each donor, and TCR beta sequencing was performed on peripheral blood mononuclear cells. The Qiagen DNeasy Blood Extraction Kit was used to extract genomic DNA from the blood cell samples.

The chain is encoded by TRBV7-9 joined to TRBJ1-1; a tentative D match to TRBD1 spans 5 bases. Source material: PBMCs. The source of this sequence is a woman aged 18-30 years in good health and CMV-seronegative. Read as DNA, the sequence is TGTGCCAGCAGCTTAGAAGACAGAGTGGCTTTCTTT. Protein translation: CASSLEDRVAFF.